Listed here are 18 T cell receptor beta chains from one sample, sequenced in a study. A single record per CDR3 protein comes from TCRdb applying MiXCR to the RT-PCR reads. Of about 700,000 distinct CDR3 sequences listed, 13% to 15% are singletons. Material: memory CD4+ T cells from blood. The receptors stem from a female donor in good health, serving as a healthy control.

This clonotype was seen many times. The chain carries TRBV15 and TRBJ2-3; D perhaps matches TRBD1 (6 bases). V was clipped by 0 bases and J by 1 base, with 11 bases between them. CDR1 is LNHNV and CDR2 is YYDKDF in the germline V gene (reference sequence). The CDR3 consists of 16 residues. The CDR3 spells CATSRDDPGGTDTQYF. The CDR3 DNA is TGTGCCACCAGCAGAGACGATCCAGGGGGCACAGATACGCAGTATTTT.

This clonotype was found a few times. The chain recombines TRBV7-2 with TRBJ1-2; possibly TRBD1 for D (6 bases). CDR3 length equals 14 residues. Per germline, CDR1 SGHTA and CDR2 FQGNSA. Trimming removed 1 base at V and 6 bases at J, with 12 bases between. The CDR3 region has the DNA TGTGCCAGCAGCTTAGGGCAGGGGCAAGATGGCTACACCTTC. Amino acid sequence: CASSLGQGQDGYTF.

A remark on this clonotype: This may be a read error: a much more frequent sequence differs by one nucleotide. The chain combines TRBV5-1 with TRBJ2-3, with D perhaps TRBD1 or TRBD2 (5 bases each). Germline CDR1 and CDR2: SGHRS and YFSETQ. The CDR3 is 15 residues long. The CDR3 coding sequence is TGCGCCAGCAGCTTGGATGGGGGTTACACAGATACGAAGTATTTT. Protein sequence: CASSLDGGYTDTKYF.

This clonotype appeared many times. The J gene is TRBJ1-5, the V gene TRBV29-1; 12 positions agree with TRBD1. V was pared by 5 bases and J by 6 bases, with 2 bases of the junction left unmatched. The CDR3 runs 13 residues. Germline values: CDR1 SQVTM, CDR2 ANQGSEA. In DNA, the CDR3 is TGCAGCGTTAGGGACAGGGGGCTTCAGCCCCAGCATTTT. It yields the protein CSVRDRGLQPQHF.

The sample holds many counts of this clonotype. The chain uses TRBV5-5 and TRBJ2-3; D not certain. Germline V gene sequence: CDR1 SGHKS, CDR2 YYEKEE (reference sequence). The V end lost 5 bases, the J end lost 0 bases, and 7 bases lay between the germline ends. The CDR3 runs to 13 residues. The DNA for the CDR3 is TGTGCCAGCAGGGCTCTTAGCACAGATACGCAGTATTTT. Its translation is CASRALSTDTQYF.

This clonotype has more than one count but fewer than ten. The rearrangement links TRBV4-3 to TRBJ2-2; D gene unclear. The CDR3 length is 16 residues. Trimming stripped 0 bases from V and 2 bases from J, with 10 bases between. CDR1 LGHNA and CDR2 YSLEER come from the germline V gene. CDR3 coding DNA: TGCGCCAGCAGCCAAGATGGATACGGTAACACCGGGGAGCTGTTTTTT. This sequence encodes CASSQDGYGNTGELFF.

This clonotype was recorded a few times. The chain links TRBV3-1 to TRBJ1-1; unclear D gene. The ends were cut back, 1 base at V and 3 bases at J, with 12 bases in the middle. Germline V gene sequence: CDR1 LGHDT, CDR2 YNNKEL (reference sequence). The CDR3 runs to 15 residues. The chain's CDR3 is CASSQGEGRHTEAFF. The CDR3 DNA sequence: TGTGCCAGCAGCCAAGGTGAGGGAAGGCACACTGAAGCTTTCTTT.

This clonotype was seen at least ten times. J is TRBJ2-1 and V is TRBV12-3 or TRBV12-4; a weak D match, TRBD1 (6 bases). Trimming cost V 1 base and J 7 bases, with 14 bases left between them. The CDR3 runs to 15 residues. CDR3 sequence (DNA): TGTGCCAGCAGTTTAGAAGGGGGTTTAGGGAATGAGCAGTTCTTC. Residues: CASSLEGGLGNEQFF.

This clonotype was counted at least ten times. This chain links TRBV7-9 with TRBJ1-6; D call uncertain. The V end was cut by 5 bases, the J end by 6 bases, with 8 bases between. CDR1 and CDR2 from the germline V gene are SEHNR and FQNEAQ (reference sequence). This CDR3 is 13 amino acids long. The CDR3 DNA sequence: TGTGCCAGCAGCGCACTTCCTAATTCACCCCTCCACTTT. This gives the protein CASSALPNSPLHF.

The chain joins TRBV12-3 or TRBV12-4 to TRBJ2-3; tentatively, D is TRBD2 (5 bases). V was trimmed by 3 bases and J by 2 bases, leaving 9 bases between them. This CDR3 is built from 14 residues. CDR3 sequence: CASSFTGITDTQYF. DNA for the CDR3: TGTGCCAGCAGTTTCACCGGGATCACAGATACGCAGTATTTT.

This clonotype has only a few counts. The CDR3 reads CAISGSGRAVYNEQFF. CDR3 sequence (DNA): TGTGCCATCAGTGGAAGCGGGAGGGCTGTCTACAATGAGCAGTTCTTC. The rearrangement uses TRBV10-3 and TRBJ2-1; the match to TRBD2 covers 10 bases. This CDR3 region has 16 residues. With V trimmed by 4 bases and J by 3 bases, 6 bases remained unmatched. Germline V lookup: CDR1 ENHRY, CDR2 SYGVKD.

This clonotype was detected ten times or more. This chain links TRBV6-2 or TRBV6-3 with TRBJ1-1; D is unclear. CDR3 length: 12 residues. CDR1 and CDR2 from the germline V gene are MNHEY and SVGEGT. V was cut by 5 bases and J by 7 bases, with 11 bases left in between. The CDR3 sequence is CASSRPLVEAFF. CDR3 coding DNA: TGTGCCAGCAGTCGACCCCTAGTTGAAGCTTTCTTT.

This chain joins TRBV27 and TRBJ2-3; D might be TRBD2 (6 bases). CDR1 and CDR2 (germline): MNHEY, SMNVEV (reference sequence). The germline V and J ends were trimmed by 3 bases and 5 bases, with 12 bases remaining between them. The CDR3 is 14 residues long. DNA for the CDR3: TGTGCCAGCAGTTTCTTCGGGAGAGAAGATACGCAGTATTTT. Protein sequence: CASSFFGREDTQYF.

This clonotype was observed at least ten times. V gene TRBV29-1 combines with J gene TRBJ1-2, with 9 nucleotides matching TRBD1. CDR3 size: 13 residues. Per germline, CDR1 SQVTM and CDR2 ANQGSEA. The V gene end was trimmed by 4 bases and the J gene end by 3 bases; junction bases not matched to a gene: 3. The CDR3 sequence is CSVGTGVDYGYTF. CDR3 coding DNA: TGCAGCGTTGGGACAGGGGTAGACTATGGCTACACCTTC.

V and J are TRBV19 and TRBJ2-1, with D maybe TRBD1 (5 bases). Germline V gene sequence: CDR1 LNHDA, CDR2 SQIVND (reference sequence). This CDR3 spans 12 amino acids. V was cut by 1 base and J by 12 bases, with 10 bases left in between. The CDR3 DNA is TGTGCCAGTAGTATAGGGCAGGGCTGGCAGTTCTTC. It yields the protein CASSIGQGWQFF.

This clonotype has only one observation. The CDR3 sequence is CASSQGVHNEQFF. CDR3 DNA sequence: TGTGCCAGCAGCCAAGGGGTCCACAATGAGCAGTTCTTC. V usage is TRBV7-9 and J usage is TRBJ2-1, with D possibly TRBD1 on 5 matching bases. The V gene's germline CDR1 is SEHNR and CDR2 FQNEAQ (reference sequence). CDR3 length equals 13 residues. V lost 5 bases and J lost 5, with 10 bases in between.

V is TRBV5-4 and J is TRBJ1-1, with TRBD1 identical over 8 bases. This CDR3 spans 15 amino acids. Losses at the gene ends were 4 bases for V and 6 bases for J; bases not matched to a gene: 11. Germline values: CDR1 SGHNT, CDR2 YYREEE (reference sequence). The CDR3 region has the DNA TGTGCCAGCAGCGTGCCCAGGGGGCTTGGGTCTGAAGCTTTCTTT. The encoded protein is CASSVPRGLGSEAFF. Combining the CDR3 with reference TRBV5-4 and TRBJ1-1 gives the whole variable domain ETGVTQSPTHLIKTRGQQVTLRCSSQSGHNTVSWYQQALGQGPQFIFQYYREEENGRGNFPPRFSGLQFPNYSSELNVNALELDDSALYLCASSVPRGLGSEAFFGQGTRLTVV.

This clonotype was seen only a few times. This sequence joins TRBV6-5 and TRBJ1-1; 7 positions match TRBD1. Unmatched junction bases numbered 10, after V lost 6 bases and J lost 6 bases. Germline V gene sequence: CDR1 MNHEY, CDR2 SVGAGI. The CDR3 is 14 residues long. The CDR3 region is CASRQGGAAAEAFF. CDR3 bases: TGTGCCAGCAGGCAGGGGGGAGCTGCGGCTGAAGCTTTCTTT.